This T cell receptor beta chain was sequenced for a study of T cell repertoires in cytomegalovirus infection. Across the whole study: Public TCR beta signatures indicated both CMV infection and matching HLA type. Study-wide results and caveats: In two of eight donors, the top clonotype was HLA-C-restricted CMV-specific.

TCRdb called the reads again in MiXCR, with one record for every CDR3 protein. The sample consists of approximately 750,000 distinct CDR3 sequences, 35% of them appearing once. The V gene's germline CDR1 is SGDLS and CDR2 YYNGEE. The CDR3 is made up of 15 amino acids. The V end was cut by 0 bases, the J end by 7 bases, with 16 bases between. To note about this clonotype: Its antigen is undetermined.

The chain has TRBV9 and TRBJ1-1; D is unresolved. The origin of this receptor is a human donor in good health (CMV status not recorded). Some clones in this sample may be carry-over from other donors' samples. The specimen was PBMCs. The CDR3 nucleotides read TGTGCCAGCAGCGTAGAGCCTGGGGTAAGCGGTGAAGCTTTCTTT. Amino acids: CASSVEPGVSGEAFF.